This TCR beta chain was retrieved from a study of tumor and adjacent non-tumor tissue in lung cancer. A modified ARM-PCR protocol with three rounds of nested PCR amplified TCRbeta. Each CDR3 protein is one row after TCRdb ran MiXCR on the multiplex PCR reads. The sample gives some 200,000 distinct CDR3 sequences, around 70% of which show up once; around 25% is in the top ten. The CDR3 loop spans 14 amino acids. In germline, CDR1 is DFQATT, CDR2 SNEGSKA (reference sequence). Overall study findings and caveats: In normal lung, the top 100 clones were significantly more dominant than in tumor.

RNA was extracted from bulk tissue without any cell sorting. This clonotype came up once. Its antigen is unknown. A much larger clone differs from this one at a single base, so this may be a read error. The source material was lung tumor tissue. The chain couples TRBV20-1 to TRBJ1-1, with a tentative D call TRBD1 (6 bases). The clonotype originates from a man between 60 and 75 years old with non-small cell lung cancer. CDR3 residues: CSTRGGRANTEAFF. CDR3 nucleotides: TGCAGTACTAGAGGGGGGAGGGCGAACACTGAAGCTTTCTTT.